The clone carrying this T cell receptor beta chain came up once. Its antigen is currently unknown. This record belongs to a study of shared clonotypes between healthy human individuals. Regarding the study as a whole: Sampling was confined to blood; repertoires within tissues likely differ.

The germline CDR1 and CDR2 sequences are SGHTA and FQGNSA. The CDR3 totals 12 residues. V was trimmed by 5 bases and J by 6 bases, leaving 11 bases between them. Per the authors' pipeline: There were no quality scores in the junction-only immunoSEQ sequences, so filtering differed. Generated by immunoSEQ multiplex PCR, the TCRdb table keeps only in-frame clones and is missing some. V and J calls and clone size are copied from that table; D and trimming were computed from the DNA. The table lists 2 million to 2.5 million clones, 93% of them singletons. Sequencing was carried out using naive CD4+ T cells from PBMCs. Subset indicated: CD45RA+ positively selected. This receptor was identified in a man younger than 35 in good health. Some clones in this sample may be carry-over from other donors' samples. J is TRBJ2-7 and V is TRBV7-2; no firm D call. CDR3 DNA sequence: TGTGCCAGCAGCACCCACGTGGGCGAGCAGTACTTC. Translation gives CASSTHVGEQYF. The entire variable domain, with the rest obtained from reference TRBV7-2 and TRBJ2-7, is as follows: GAGVSQSPSNKVTEKGKDVELRCDPISGHTALYWYRQSLGQGLEFLIYFQGNSAPDKSGLPSDRFSAERTGGSVSTLTIQRTQQEDSAVYLCASSTHVGEQYFGPGTRLTVT.